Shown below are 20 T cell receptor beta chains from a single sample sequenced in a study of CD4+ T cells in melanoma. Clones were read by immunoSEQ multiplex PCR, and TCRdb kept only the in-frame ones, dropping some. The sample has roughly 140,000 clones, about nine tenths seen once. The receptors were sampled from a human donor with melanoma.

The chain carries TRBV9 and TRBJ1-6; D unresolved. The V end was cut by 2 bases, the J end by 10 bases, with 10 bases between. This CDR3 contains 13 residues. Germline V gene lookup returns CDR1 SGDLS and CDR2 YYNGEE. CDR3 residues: CASSVEAGSPLHF. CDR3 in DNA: TGTGCCAGCAGCGTGGAGGCGGGGTCACCCCTCCACTTT.

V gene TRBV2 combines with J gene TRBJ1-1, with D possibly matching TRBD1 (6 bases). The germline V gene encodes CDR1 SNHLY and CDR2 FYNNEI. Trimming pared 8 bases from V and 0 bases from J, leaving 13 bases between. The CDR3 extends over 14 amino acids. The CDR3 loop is CASHLDRLNTEAFF. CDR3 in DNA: TGTGCCAGCCATCTGGACAGACTGAACACTGAAGCTTTCTTT.

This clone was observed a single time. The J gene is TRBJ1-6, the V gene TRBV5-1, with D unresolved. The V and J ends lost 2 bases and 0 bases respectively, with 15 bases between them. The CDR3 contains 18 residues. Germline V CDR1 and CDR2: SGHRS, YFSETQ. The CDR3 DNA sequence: TGCGCCAGCAGCTTTACCCGGACCGGGAGCTCCTATAATTCACCCCTCCACTTT. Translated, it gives CASSFTRTGSSYNSPLHF. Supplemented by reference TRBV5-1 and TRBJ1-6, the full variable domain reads KAGVTQTPRYLIKTRGQQVTLSCSPISGHRSVSWYQQTPGQGLQFLFEYFSETQRNKGNFPGRFSGRQFSNSRSEMNVSTLELGDSALYLCASSFTRTGSSYNSPLHFGNGTRLTVT.

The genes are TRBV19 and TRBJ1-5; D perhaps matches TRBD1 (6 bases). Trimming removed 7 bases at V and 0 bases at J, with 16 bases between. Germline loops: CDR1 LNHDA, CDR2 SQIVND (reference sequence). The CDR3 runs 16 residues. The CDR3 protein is CASTPKGGYSNQPQHF. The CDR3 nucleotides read TGTGCCAGTACCCCAAAGGGGGGGTATAGCAATCAGCCCCAGCATTTT.

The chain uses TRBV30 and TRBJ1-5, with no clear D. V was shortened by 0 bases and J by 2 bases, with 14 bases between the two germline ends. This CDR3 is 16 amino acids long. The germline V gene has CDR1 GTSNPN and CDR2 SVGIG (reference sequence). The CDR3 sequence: CAWSVRGVRGNQPQHF. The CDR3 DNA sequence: TGTGCCTGGAGTGTACGTGGCGTTCGGGGCAATCAGCCCCAGCATTTT.

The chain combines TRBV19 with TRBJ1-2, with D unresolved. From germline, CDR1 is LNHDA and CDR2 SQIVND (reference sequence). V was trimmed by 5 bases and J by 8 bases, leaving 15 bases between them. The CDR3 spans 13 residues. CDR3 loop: CASSLSGVGGYTF. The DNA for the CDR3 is TGTGCCAGTAGTCTCAGTGGAGTGGGCGGCTACACCTTC.

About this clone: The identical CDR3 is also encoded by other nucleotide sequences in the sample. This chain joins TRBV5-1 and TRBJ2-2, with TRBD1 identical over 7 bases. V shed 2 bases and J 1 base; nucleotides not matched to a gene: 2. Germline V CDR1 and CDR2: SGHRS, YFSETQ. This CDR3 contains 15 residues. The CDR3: CASSFTGVNTGELFF. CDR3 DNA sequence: TGCGCCAGCAGCTTTACAGGGGTGAACACCGGGGAGCTGTTTTTT. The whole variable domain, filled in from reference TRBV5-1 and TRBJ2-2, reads KAGVTQTPRYLIKTRGQQVTLSCSPISGHRSVSWYQQTPGQGLQFLFEYFSETQRNKGNFPGRFSGRQFSNSRSEMNVSTLELGDSALYLCASSFTGVNTGELFFGEGSRLTVL.

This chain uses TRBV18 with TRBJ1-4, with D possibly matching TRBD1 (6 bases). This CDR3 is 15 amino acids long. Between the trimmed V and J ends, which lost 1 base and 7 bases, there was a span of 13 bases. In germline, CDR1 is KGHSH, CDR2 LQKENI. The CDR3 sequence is CASSPQEGVGEKLFF. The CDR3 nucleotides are TGTGCCAGCTCACCACAGGAGGGGGTCGGTGAAAAACTGTTTTTT.

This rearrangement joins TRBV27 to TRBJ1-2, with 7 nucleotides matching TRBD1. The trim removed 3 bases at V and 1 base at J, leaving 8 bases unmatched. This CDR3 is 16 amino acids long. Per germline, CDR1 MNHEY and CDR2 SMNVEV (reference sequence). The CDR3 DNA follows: TGTGCCAGCAGTTTCCAGGGACAGATCTTTAACTATGGCTACACCTTC. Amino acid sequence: CASSFQGQIFNYGYTF.

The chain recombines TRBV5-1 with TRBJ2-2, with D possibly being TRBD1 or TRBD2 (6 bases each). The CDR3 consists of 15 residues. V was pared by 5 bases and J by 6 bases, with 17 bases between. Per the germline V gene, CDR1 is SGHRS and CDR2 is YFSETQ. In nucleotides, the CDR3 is TGCGCCAGCAGACCTGCGGGACACGGCTCCGGGGAGCTGTTTTTT. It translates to CASRPAGHGSGELFF. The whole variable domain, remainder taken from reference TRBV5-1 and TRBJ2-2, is KAGVTQTPRYLIKTRGQQVTLSCSPISGHRSVSWYQQTPGQGLQFLFEYFSETQRNKGNFPGRFSGRQFSNSRSEMNVSTLELGDSALYLCASRPAGHGSGELFFGEGSRLTVL.

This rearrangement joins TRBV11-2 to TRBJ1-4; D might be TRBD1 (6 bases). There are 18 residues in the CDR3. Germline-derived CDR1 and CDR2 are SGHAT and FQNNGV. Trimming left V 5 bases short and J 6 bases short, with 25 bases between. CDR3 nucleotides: TGTGCCAGCAGCCTAGGGCGAGGGGGGGGACGGCTTCATGAAAAACTGTTTTTT. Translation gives CASSLGRGGGRLHEKLFF.

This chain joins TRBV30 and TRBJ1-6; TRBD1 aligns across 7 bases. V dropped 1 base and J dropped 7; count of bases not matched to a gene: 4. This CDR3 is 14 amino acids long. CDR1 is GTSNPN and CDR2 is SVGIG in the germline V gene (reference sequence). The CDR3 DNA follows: TGTGCCTGGAGTGCTTGGGACAGAAATTCACCCCTCCACTTT. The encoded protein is CAWSAWDRNSPLHF. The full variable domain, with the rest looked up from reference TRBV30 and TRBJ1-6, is SQTIHQWPATLVQPVGSPLSLECTVEGTSNPNLYWYRQAAGRGLQLLFYSVGIGQISSEVPQNLSASRPQDRQFILSSKKLLLSDSGFYLCAWSAWDRNSPLHFGNGTRLTVT.

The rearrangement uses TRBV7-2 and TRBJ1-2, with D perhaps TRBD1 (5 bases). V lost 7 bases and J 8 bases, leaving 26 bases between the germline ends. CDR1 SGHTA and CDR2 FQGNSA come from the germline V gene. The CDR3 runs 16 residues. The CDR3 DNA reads TGTGCCAGCATCCAAGGGCCGGGGGGTCACATTCACGGCTACACCTTC. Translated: CASIQGPGGHIHGYTF.

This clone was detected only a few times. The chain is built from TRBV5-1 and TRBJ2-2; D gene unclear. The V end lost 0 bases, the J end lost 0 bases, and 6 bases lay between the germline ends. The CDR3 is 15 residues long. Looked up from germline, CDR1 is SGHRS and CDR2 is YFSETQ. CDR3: CASSLDGPNTGELFF. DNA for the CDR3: TGCGCCAGCAGCTTGGACGGTCCGAACACCGGGGAGCTGTTTTTT.

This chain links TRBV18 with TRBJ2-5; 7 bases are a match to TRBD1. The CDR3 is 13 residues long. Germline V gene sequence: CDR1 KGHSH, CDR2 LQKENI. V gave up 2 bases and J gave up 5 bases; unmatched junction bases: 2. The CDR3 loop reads CASSPGTDETQYF. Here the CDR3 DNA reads TGTGCCAGCTCACCAGGGACAGACGAGACCCAGTACTTC.

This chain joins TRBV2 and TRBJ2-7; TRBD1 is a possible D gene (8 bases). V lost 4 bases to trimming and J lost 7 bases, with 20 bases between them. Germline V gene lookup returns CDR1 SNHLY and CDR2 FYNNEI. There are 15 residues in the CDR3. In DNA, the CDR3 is TGTGCCAGCAGTGTCCGGGACAGGTGGGGGGGGGAGCAGTACTTC. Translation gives CASSVRDRWGGEQYF.

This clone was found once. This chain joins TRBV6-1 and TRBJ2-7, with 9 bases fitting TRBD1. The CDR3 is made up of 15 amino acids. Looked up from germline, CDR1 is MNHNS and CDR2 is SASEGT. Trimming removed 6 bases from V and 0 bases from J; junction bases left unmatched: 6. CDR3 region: CASRAGTGNSYEQYF. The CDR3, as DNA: TGTGCCAGCAGAGCGGGGACAGGGAACTCCTACGAGCAGTACTTC.

The CDR3 DNA sequence: TGTGCCAGCAGCTTTGGCGACCGTTCCTACGAGCAGTACTTC. Translation gives CASSFGDRSYEQYF. The chain carries TRBV7-8 and TRBJ2-7; D remains unclear. This CDR3 has 14 amino acids. Germline CDR1 reads SGHVS; CDR2 reads FQNEAQ. Between the trimmed V and J ends, which lost 3 bases and 1 base, there was a span of 10 bases.

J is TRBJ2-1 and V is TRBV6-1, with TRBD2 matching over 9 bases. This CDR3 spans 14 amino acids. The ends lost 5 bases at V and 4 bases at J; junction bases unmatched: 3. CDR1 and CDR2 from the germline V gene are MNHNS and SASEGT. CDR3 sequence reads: CASSFSGGYNEQFF. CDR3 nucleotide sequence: TGTGCCAGCAGTTTTAGCGGGGGATACAATGAGCAGTTCTTC.

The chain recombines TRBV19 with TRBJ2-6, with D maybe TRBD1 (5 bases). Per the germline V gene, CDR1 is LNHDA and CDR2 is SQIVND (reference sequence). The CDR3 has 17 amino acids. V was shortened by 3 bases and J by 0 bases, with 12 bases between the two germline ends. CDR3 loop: CASSIGHLNSGANVLTF. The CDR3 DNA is TGTGCCAGTAGTATTGGACACCTGAACTCTGGGGCCAACGTCCTGACTTTC.